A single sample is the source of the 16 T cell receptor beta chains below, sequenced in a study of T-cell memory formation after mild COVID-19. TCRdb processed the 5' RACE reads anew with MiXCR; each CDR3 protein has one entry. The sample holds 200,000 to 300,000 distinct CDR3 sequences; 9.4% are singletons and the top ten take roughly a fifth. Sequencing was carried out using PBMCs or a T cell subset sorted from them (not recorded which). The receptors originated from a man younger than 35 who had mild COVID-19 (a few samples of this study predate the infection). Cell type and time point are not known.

The CDR3, as DNA: TGCAGTGCTAGGTCGGACACCCGCAATCAGCCCCAGCATTTT. Translated: CSARSDTRNQPQHF. V usage is TRBV20-1 and J usage is TRBJ1-5; the D gene is possibly TRBD1 (5 bases). The germline V and J ends were trimmed by 3 bases and 2 bases, with 11 bases remaining between them. The length of the CDR3 is 14 residues. Germline CDR1 and CDR2: DFQATT and SNEGSKA (reference sequence).

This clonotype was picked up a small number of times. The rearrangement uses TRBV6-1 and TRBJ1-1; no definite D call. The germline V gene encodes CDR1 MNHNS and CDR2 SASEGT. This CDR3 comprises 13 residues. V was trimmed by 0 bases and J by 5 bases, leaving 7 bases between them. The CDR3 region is CASSEARGTEAFF. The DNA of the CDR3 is TGTGCCAGCAGTGAAGCGCGAGGAACTGAAGCTTTCTTT.

CDR3: CASSRDGLNTEAFF. The DNA for the CDR3 is TGTGCCAGCAGCCGTGACGGACTAAACACTGAAGCTTTCTTT. The chain carries TRBV7-9 and TRBJ1-1; D gene ambiguous. Germline assignment: CDR1 SEHNR and CDR2 FQNEAQ (reference sequence). Trimming pared 5 bases from V and 2 bases from J, leaving 12 bases between. The CDR3 consists of 14 residues.

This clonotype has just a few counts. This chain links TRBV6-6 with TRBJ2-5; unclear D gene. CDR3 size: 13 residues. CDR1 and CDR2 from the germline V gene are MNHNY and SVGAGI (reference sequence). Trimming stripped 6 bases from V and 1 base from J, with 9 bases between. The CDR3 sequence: CASSPVVQETQYF. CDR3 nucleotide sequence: TGTGCCAGCAGCCCCGTGGTCCAAGAGACCCAGTACTTC.

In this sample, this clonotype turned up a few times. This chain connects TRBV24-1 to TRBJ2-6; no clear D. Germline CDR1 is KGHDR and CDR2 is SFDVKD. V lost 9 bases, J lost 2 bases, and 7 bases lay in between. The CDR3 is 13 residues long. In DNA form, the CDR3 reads TGTGCCACCTCCACAGCTGGGGCCAACGTCCTGACTTTC. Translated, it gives CATSTAGANVLTF.

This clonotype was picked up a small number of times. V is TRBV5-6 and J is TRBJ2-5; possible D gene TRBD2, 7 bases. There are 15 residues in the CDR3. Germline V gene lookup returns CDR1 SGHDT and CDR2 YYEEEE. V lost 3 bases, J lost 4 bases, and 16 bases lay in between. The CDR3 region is CASSSQGGFVETQYF. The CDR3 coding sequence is TGTGCCAGCAGCTCACAGGGAGGGTTTGTAGAGACCCAGTACTTC.

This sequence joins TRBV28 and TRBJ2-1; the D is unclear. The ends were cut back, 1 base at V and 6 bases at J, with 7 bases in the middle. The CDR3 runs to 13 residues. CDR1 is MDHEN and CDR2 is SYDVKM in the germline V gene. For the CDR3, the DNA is TGTGCCAGCAGTTTATCGGTGAGCAATGAGCAGTTCTTC. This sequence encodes CASSLSVSNEQFF.

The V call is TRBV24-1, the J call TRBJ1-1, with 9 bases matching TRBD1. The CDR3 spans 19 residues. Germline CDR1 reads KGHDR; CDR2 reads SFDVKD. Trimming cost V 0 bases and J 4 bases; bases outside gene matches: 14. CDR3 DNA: TGTGCCACCAGTGATTTGCTTGGGGACAGGGTAATTGCAGGCACTGAAGCTTTCTTT. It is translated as CATSDLLGDRVIAGTEAFF.

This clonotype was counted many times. The CDR3 nucleotides read TGCGCCAGCAGCCAAACGAGGACAAGCGGGGAGCTGTTTTTT. The encoded protein is CASSQTRTSGELFF. V and J are TRBV4-3 and TRBJ2-2; D perhaps matches TRBD1 (5 bases). V shed 2 bases and J shed 7 bases, with 11 bases lying between them. Germline CDR1 reads LGHNA; CDR2 reads YSLEER. This CDR3 is built from 14 residues.

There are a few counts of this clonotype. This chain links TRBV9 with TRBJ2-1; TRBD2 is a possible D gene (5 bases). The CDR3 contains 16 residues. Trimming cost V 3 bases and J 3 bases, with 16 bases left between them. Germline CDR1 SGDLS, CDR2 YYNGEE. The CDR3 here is CASSEGVQDYYNEQFF. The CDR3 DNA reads TGTGCCAGCAGCGAGGGAGTCCAAGATTACTACAATGAGCAGTTCTTC.

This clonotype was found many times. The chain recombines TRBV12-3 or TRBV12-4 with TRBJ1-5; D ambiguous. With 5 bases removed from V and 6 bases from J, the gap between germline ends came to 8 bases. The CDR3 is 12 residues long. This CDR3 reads CASSTWGQPQHF. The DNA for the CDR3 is TGTGCCAGCAGTACGTGGGGTCAGCCCCAGCATTTT.

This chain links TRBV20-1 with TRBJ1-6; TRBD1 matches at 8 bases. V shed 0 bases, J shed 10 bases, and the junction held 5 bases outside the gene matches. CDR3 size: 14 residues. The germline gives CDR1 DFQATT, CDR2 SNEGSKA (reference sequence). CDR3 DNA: TGCAGTGCTAGAGAGGGGACAGGTTTCTCACCCCTCCACTTT. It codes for CSAREGTGFSPLHF.

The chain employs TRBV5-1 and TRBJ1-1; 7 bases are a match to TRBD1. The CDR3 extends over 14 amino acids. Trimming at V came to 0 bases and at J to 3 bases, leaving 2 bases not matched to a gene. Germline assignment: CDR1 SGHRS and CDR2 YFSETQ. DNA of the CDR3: TGCGCCAGCAGCTTGGCCGGACAGGACACTGAAGCTTTCTTT. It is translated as CASSLAGQDTEAFF.

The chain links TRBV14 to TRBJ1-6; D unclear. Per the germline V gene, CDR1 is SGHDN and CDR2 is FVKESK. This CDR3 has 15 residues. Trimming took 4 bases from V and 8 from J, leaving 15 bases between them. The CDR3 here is CASSLEASLYSPLHF. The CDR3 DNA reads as TGTGCCAGCAGCCTTGAGGCCAGCCTCTATTCACCCCTCCACTTT.

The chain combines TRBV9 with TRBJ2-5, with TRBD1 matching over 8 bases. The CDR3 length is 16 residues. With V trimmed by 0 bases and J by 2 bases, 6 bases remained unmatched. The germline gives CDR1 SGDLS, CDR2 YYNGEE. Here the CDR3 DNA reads TGTGCCAGCAGCGTAGTTGGGACAGGAACACAAGAGACCCAGTACTTC. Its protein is CASSVVGTGTQETQYF.

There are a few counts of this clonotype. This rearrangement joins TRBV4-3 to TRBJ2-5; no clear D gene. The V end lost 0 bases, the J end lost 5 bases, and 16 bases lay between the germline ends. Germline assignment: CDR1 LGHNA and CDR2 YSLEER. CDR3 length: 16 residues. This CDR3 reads CASSQDPGTVGETQYF. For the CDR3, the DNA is TGCGCCAGCAGCCAAGATCCGGGTACCGTCGGGGAGACCCAGTACTTC.